Included here is one TCR beta chain sequence, with context. This clonotype was found many times. Its binding antigen is unknown. Per-nucleotide qualities are absent, and no much larger clonotype sits a single base away. The data belong to a study of molecular identifiers for immune sequencing clone quantification listed by TCRdb under 2018. For the study in its entirety: In a replicate experiment, RNA from roughly 18,000 or 92,000 naive CD8 T cells was split into five aliquots, four of which were sequenced. This methods study used CD8 T cells to benchmark TCR RNA copy counting and molecular-identifier clustering-based TCR repertoire sequencing (MIDCIRS).

The germline V gene (reference sequence) yields DFQATT for CDR1 and SNEGSKA for CDR2. The junction carries 16 bases between V and J, which are trimmed by 3 bases and 1 base respectively. Spanning cysteine to phenylalanine, the CDR3 consists of 15 amino acids. Just CDR3 DNA is preserved here, 45 bases in frame from base 1. Libraries were constructed by PCR. TCRdb shows the sequencer as NextSeq 500. Bulk TCR libraries were made following a previously described method, with the TCR primers given in Table S5. Purification of total RNA was performed with the Qiagen AllPrep DNA/RNA kit. Before any analysis, reads coming from multiple sequencing runs of the same library were combined into one pool. The paper's data handling went like this. Reads were retained only if their TCR constant sequence matched exactly, and those retained reads were trimmed to 150 nt and grouped according to their 12-nt molecular barcodes. Reads inside each barcode group were sub-clustered using a 15% Levenshtein threshold, and a quality-weighted consensus sequence was constructed for each RNA molecule. Non-functional sequences were discarded, and so were lower-count sequences lying one edit away from another sequence. On the basis of fitting two negative binomial distributions, barcode sub-clusters with fewer than 20% of the maximum read count were discarded. Using fastp at Q25 and MiXCR, TCRdb reprocessed the public reads and kept productive beta chains. Identical CDR3 proteins give one entry, which carries the most common genes and DNA. The V and J calls shown here were made by TCRdb, not taken from the authors' results. This sample lists under 800,000 distinct CDR3 sequences; about 25% were detected once. Clones ranked in the top ten supply 0.75% to 0.8% of the sample.

Naive CD8 T cell libraries were made from roughly 21,000 to 960,000 sorted cells using 10%, 30% or 50% of purified RNA. Naive CD8 T cells, defined as CD8+CD4-CCR7+CD45RA+, were FACS-sorted into RLT Plus buffer on a BD FACSAria II. To test detection sensitivity, Jurkat RNA equal to under 13 TCR copies was added to samples of roughly 18,000-1,100,000 naive CD8 T cells. Enrichment of CD8 T cells was performed with RosetteSep CD8+ T Cell Enrichment Cocktail and Ficoll-Paque, after which ACK red cell lysis was carried out. Broader findings and caveats from the paper: The naive libraries included spiked-in Jurkat TCR RNA (fewer than eleven copies' worth), and this Jurkat TCR RNA is not part of the donor repertoire. When barcode sub-clustering was left out, chimeric consensus sequences inflated TCR diversity, with chimeras reaching as high as 47%. Highly expanded clone sizes could be underestimated if identical TCR molecules share a barcode. Spiked-in Jurkat TCR RNA equivalent to a single cell was reported to be detectable even among 980,000 or so naive CD8 T cells. In CMV-specific effector cells, clones with more than 20 RNA copies contained over 99% of molecules, whereas in naive cells such clones contained under 1% of molecules. Modeling estimated 3 to 3.5 recovered TCR RNA copies per cell, compared with around 9.7 by digital PCR, which implies roughly 27% capture efficiency.

The receptor was derived from a human donor in good health. Some libraries in this study had Jurkat cell RNA spiked in. Recombination linked TRBV20-1 to TRBJ2-7, with TRBD2 as a weak D call on 5 bases. The sample consisted of naive CD8+ T cells from blood, with Jurkat cell RNA spiked in. Per the publication, the cell subset or site label means: FACS-sorted CD8+CD4-CCR7+CD45RA+ naive T cells. The DNA is as follows: TGCAGTGCTAGTGCTACCGGGGTACCGTCCTACGAGCAGTACTTC. The encoded protein is CSASATGVPSYEQYF.